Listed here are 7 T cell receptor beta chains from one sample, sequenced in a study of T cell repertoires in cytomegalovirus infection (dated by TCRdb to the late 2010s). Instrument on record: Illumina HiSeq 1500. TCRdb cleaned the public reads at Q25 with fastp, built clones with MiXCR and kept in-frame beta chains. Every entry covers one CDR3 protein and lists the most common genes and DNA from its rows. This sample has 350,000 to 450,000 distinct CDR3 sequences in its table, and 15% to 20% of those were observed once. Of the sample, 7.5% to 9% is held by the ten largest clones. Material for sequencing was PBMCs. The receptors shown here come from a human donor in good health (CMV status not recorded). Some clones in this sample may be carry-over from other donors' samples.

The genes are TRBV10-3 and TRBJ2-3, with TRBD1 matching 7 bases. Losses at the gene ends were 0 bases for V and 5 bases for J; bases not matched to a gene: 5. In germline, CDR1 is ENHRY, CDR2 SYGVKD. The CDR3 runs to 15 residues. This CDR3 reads CAISESGGRGDTQYF. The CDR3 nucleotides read TGTGCCATCAGTGAGTCAGGGGGCCGAGGAGATACGCAGTATTTT.

The CDR3, as DNA: TGTGCCAGCAGTGTGAGGGGAGGGCAGCCCCAGCATTTT. It specifies CASSVRGGQPQHF. The rearrangement joins TRBV2 to TRBJ1-5, with D possibly TRBD1 on 5 matching bases. The CDR3 runs 13 residues. Germline CDR1 reads SNHLY; CDR2 reads FYNNEI. The V end lost 4 bases, the J end lost 7 bases, and 11 bases lay between the germline ends.

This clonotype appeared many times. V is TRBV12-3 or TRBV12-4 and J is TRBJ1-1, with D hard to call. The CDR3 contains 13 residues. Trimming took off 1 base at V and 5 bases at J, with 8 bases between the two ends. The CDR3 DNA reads TGTGCCAGCAGTTTAGGGGCAGAAACTGAAGCTTTCTTT. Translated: CASSLGAETEAFF.

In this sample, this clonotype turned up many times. The CDR3 DNA reads TGTGCCAGCAGCTCAGGGACAGCCAACACTGAAGCTTTCTTT. Translated, it gives CASSSGTANTEAFF. The rearrangement uses TRBV7-8 and TRBJ1-1; TRBD1 matches at 7 bases. CDR3 length: 14 amino acids. The V gene's germline CDR1 is SGHVS and CDR2 FQNEAQ. With V trimmed by 4 bases and J by 2 bases, 4 bases remained unmatched. The entire variable domain, with the rest obtained from reference TRBV7-8 and TRBJ1-1, is as follows: GAGVSQSPRYKVAKRGQDVALRCDPISGHVSLFWYQQALGQGPEFLTYFQNEAQLDKSGLPSDRFFAERPEGSVSTLKIQRTQQEDSAVYLCASSSGTANTEAFFGQGTRLTVV.

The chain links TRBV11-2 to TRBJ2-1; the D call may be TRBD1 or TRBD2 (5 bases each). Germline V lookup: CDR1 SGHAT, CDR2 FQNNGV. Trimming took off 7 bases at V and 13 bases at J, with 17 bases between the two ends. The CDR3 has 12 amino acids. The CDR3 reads CASTQGARGQFF. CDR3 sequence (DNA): TGTGCCAGCACCCAAGGGGCTCGGGGACAGTTCTTC.

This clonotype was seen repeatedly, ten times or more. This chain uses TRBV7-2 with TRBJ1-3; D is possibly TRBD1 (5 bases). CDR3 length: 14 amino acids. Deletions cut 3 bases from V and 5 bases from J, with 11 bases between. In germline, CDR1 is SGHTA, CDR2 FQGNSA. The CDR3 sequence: CASSFGAGRNTIYF. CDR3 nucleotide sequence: TGTGCCAGCAGCTTCGGGGCAGGCCGAAACACCATATATTTT.

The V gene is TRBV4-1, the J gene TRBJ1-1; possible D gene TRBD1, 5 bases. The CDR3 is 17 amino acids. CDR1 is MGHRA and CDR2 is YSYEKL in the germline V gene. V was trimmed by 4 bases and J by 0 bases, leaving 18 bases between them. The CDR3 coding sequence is TGCGCCAGCAGCCGAGAGCCGCCCCGGGGGTTGAACACTGAAGCTTTCTTT. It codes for CASSREPPRGLNTEAFF.